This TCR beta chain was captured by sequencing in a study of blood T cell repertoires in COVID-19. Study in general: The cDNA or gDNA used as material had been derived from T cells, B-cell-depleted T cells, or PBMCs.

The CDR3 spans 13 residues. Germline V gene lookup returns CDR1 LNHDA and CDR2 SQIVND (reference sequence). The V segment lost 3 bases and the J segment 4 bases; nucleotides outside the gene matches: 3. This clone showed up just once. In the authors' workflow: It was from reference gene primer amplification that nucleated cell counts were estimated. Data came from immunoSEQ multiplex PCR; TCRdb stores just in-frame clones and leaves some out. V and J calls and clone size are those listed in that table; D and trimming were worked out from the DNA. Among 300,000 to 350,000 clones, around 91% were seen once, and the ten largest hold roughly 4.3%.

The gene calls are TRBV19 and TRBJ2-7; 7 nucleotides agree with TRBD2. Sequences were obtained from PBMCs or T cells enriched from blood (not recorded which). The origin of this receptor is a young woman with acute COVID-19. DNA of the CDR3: TGTGCCAGTAGTATCTGGGGGGGGTACGAGCAGTACTTC. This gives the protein CASSIWGGYEQYF.